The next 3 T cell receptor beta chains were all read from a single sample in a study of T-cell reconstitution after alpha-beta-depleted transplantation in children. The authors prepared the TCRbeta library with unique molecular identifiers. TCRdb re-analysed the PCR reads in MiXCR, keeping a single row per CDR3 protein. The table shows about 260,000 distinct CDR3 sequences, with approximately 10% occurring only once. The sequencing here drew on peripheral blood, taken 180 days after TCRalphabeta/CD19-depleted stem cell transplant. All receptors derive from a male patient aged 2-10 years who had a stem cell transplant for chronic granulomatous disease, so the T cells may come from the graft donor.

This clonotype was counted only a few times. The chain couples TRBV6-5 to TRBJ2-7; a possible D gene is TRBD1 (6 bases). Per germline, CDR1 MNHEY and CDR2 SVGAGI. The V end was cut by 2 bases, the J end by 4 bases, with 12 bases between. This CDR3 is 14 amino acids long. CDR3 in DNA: TGTGCCAGCAGTTACGATAGGACAGAATACGAGCAGTACTTC. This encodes CASSYDRTEYEQYF.

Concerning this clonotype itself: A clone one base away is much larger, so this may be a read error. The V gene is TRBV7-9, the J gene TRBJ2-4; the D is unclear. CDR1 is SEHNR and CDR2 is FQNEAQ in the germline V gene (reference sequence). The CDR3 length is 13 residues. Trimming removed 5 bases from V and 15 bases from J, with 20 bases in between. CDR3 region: CASSLRAEPVRYF. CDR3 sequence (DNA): TGTGCCAGCAGCCTTAGAGCCGAACCAGTCAGGTACTTC.

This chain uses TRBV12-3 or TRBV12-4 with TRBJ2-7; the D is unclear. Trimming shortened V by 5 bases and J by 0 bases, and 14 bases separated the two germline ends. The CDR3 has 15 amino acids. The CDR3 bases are TGTGCCAGCAGTCTCATGGATCCCGCCTCCTACGAGCAGTACTTC. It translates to CASSLMDPASYEQYF.